The source of this T cell receptor (beta chain) is a study of shared T cell receptors in the human thymus. Repertoires were generated with immunoSEQ multiplex PCR, while TCRdb's copy carries only in-frame clones and drops some. The sample carries just under 550,000 clones, 75% to 80% recorded once. V shed 4 bases and J 0 bases; nucleotides not matched to a gene: 5. The CDR3 totals 15 residues. Germline loops: CDR1 MRHNA, CDR2 SNTAGT. This sample was also put to use in a study of human thymus T cells. As reported in that work: Healthy Finnish infants undergoing corrective surgery for congenital heart defects provided the donor material. Usage of V and J genes appeared biased in thymic and blood repertoires.

The V gene is TRBV6-4, the J gene TRBJ1-2, with 7 bases fitting TRBD1. The source is a boy under two years old with a congenital heart defect. Sequenced: thymocytes. The CDR3 DNA sequence: TGTGCCAGCAGTGCGGGGACAGATACTAACTATGGCTACACCTTC. Its translation is CASSAGTDTNYGYTF.